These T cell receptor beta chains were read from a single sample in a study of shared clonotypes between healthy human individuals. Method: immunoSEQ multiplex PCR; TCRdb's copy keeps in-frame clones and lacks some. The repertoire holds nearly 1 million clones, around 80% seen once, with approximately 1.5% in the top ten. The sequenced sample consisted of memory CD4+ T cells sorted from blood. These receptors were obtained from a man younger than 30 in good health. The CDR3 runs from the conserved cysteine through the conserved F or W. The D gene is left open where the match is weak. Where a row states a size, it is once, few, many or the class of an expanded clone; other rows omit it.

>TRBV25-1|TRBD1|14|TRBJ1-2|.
TGTGCCAGCAGTGGGTGGACAGGAAGCTATGGCTACACCTTC
CASSGWTGSYGYTF
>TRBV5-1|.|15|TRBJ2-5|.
TGCGCCAGCAGCGTCGAACAGGGTGCACAAGAGACCCAGTACTTC
CASSVEQGAQETQYF
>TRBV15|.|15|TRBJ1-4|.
TGTGCCACCAGCACCGGTTTCACAACTAATGAAAAACTGTTTTTT
CATSTGFTTNEKLFF
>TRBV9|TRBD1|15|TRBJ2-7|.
TGTGCCAGCAGCGAGGGACAGGGGGCCAGAGACGAGCAGTACTTC
CASSEGQGARDEQYF
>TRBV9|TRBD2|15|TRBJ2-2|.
TGTGCCAGCAGCGTGGGAGGGACGAACACCGGGGAGCTGTTTTTT
CASSVGGTNTGELFF
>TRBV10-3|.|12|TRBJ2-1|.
TGTGCCATCACCCCTACTGGGGTTGAGCAGTTCTTC
CAITPTGVEQFF
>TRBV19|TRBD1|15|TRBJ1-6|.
TGTGCCAGTACTCCGGGACAGACCTATAATTCACCCCTCCACTTT
CASTPGQTYNSPLHF
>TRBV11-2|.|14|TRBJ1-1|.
TGTGCCAGCAGCTCAAACCTAGGACGGAGTGAAGCTTTCTTT
CASSSNLGRSEAFF
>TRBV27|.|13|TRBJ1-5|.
TGTGCCAGCCGACGGACGGGCAATCAGCCCCAGCATTTT
CASRRTGNQPQHF
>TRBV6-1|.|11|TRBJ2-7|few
TGTGCCAGCAGTTATCACTACGAGCAGTACTTC
CASSYHYEQYF
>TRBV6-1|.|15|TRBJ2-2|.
TGTGCCAGCAGTGAAGAACCGCCGAACACCGGGGAGCTGTTTTTT
CASSEEPPNTGELFF
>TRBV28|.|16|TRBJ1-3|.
TGTGCCAGCAGTTTCCCTCAGCTGGCAGGCCGAAACACCATATATTTT
CASSFPQLAGRNTIYF
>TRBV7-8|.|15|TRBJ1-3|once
TGTGCCAGCAGCTTAGCCCCCTCCGTCGGAAACACCATATATTTT
CASSLAPSVGNTIYF
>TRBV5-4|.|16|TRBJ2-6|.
TGTGCCAGCAGCTTGGCGGGAGTTACTGGGGCCAACGTCCTGACTTTC
CASSLAGVTGANVLTF
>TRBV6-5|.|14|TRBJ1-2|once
TGTGCCAGCAGTCCCTCCCCAGGGAGCTATGGCTACACCTTC
CASSPSPGSYGYTF
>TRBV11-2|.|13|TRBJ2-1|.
TGTGCCAGCAGCCTCAGAGGGTTCAATGAGCAGTTCTTC
CASSLRGFNEQFF